The 28 T cell receptor beta chains in this list originate from one sample, sequenced in a study of shared clonotypes between healthy human individuals. The method was immunoSEQ multiplex PCR; TCRdb's version includes in-frame clones alone and lacks a portion of them. Here the sample spans roughly 2,500,000 clones, 80% to 95% being singletons. The sequencing sample was made of naive CD4+ T cells from PBMCs. Sample subset: CD45RA+ positively selected. These receptor sequences come from a man younger than 30 in good health. Some clones in this sample may be carry-over from other donors' samples.

Turning to this clone: Other DNA sequences within the sample encode an identical CDR3. The chain links TRBV9 to TRBJ1-1; D is unresolved. The germline CDR1 and CDR2 sequences are SGDLS and YYNGEE. The CDR3 length is 13 residues. V lost 3 bases, J lost 3 bases, and 9 bases lay in between. CDR3 in amino acids: CASSARVDTEAFF. The CDR3 DNA reads as TGTGCCAGCAGCGCTCGAGTGGACACTGAAGCTTTCTTT.

The chain joins TRBV28 to TRBJ2-7, with TRBD1 matching over 7 bases. CDR3 length equals 11 residues. With 3 bases clipped from V and 12 bases from J, the junction kept 5 bases outside the gene matches. Germline loops: CDR1 MDHEN, CDR2 SYDVKM. The CDR3 nucleotides are TGTGCCAGCAGTTTGATAGGACAGGTGTACTTC. Its translation: CASSLIGQVYF.

V gene TRBV6-1 combines with J gene TRBJ2-3; 7 bases line up with TRBD1. The trim removed 9 bases at V and 5 bases at J, leaving 5 bases unmatched. Per the germline V gene, CDR1 is MNHNS and CDR2 is SASEGT. This CDR3 is built from 12 residues. For the CDR3, the DNA is TGTGCCAGTCTTCCAGGGGGAGATACGCAGTATTTT. This gives the protein CASLPGGDTQYF.

The rearrangement links TRBV10-3 to TRBJ2-2, with no clear D. The CDR3 contains 14 residues. Trimming stripped 6 bases from V and 3 bases from J, with 11 bases between. CDR1 ENHRY and CDR2 SYGVKD come from the germline V gene. The CDR3 spells CAISPLQHTGELFF. The CDR3 nucleotides are TGTGCCATCAGCCCGCTCCAGCACACCGGGGAGCTGTTTTTT.

V gene TRBV2 combines with J gene TRBJ2-7, with 9 bases identical to TRBD2. The germline V gene has CDR1 SNHLY and CDR2 FYNNEI. The CDR3 is 14 amino acids. V shed 4 bases, J shed 5 bases, and the junction held 6 bases outside the gene matches. The CDR3 bases are TGTGCCAGCAGTGCCGAAGCGGGAGGCCACGAGCAGTACTTC. This encodes CASSAEAGGHEQYF. Using reference TRBV2 and TRBJ2-7 for the parts outside the CDR3, the full variable domain is EPEVTQTPSHQVTQMGQEVILRCVPISNHLYFYWYRQILGQKVEFLVSFYNNEISEKSEIFDDQFSVERPDGSNFTLKIRSTKLEDSAMYFCASSAEAGGHEQYFGPGTRLTVT.

The rearrangement uses TRBV27 and TRBJ2-1, with D possibly being TRBD1 or TRBD2 (5 bases each). Germline CDR1 is MNHEY and CDR2 is SMNVEV (reference sequence). The germline V and J ends were trimmed by 8 bases and 9 bases, with 8 bases remaining between them. This CDR3 contains 10 residues. CDR3 DNA sequence: TGTGCCAGCGGGGGTGGTGAGCAGTTCTTC. Translating gives CASGGGEQFF.

The chain is built from TRBV18 and TRBJ1-4; 9 nucleotides agree with TRBD1. Germline V CDR1 and CDR2: KGHSH, LQKENI. The length of the CDR3 is 15 residues. V lost 3 bases, J lost 8 bases, and 7 bases stayed unmatched. CDR3 region: CASSPDRGSWEKLFF. The DNA of the CDR3 is TGTGCCAGCTCACCCGACAGGGGGAGTTGGGAAAAACTGTTTTTT.

This sequence joins TRBV5-4 and TRBJ1-1; TRBD1 agrees at 10 bases. The germline V gene encodes CDR1 SGHNT and CDR2 YYREEE (reference sequence). CDR3 length equals 16 residues. The V and J ends lost 3 bases and 3 bases, in that order; junction bases with no gene match: 8. The CDR3 sequence is CASSYDRGLRDTEAFF. The CDR3 DNA is TGTGCCAGCAGCTATGACAGGGGGCTCAGGGACACTGAAGCTTTCTTT.

The V gene is TRBV18, the J gene TRBJ2-1; D tentatively fits TRBD1 or TRBD2 (5 bases each). Trimming left V 4 bases short and J 4 bases short, with 8 bases between. CDR3 size: 13 residues. Germline CDR1 is KGHSH and CDR2 is LQKENI. The CDR3 nucleotides are TGTGCCAGCTCACGGGACCAATACAATGAGCAGTTCTTC. It yields the protein CASSRDQYNEQFF.

With regard to this clone: Other DNA sequences in this specimen translate into the identical CDR3. Written as DNA, the CDR3 is TGCGCCAGCAGCTCTACCGGGACAGGGGGAGAAAAACTGTTTTTT. Protein: CASSSTGTGGEKLFF. This chain joins TRBV5-1 and TRBJ1-4; 11 bases line up with TRBD1. Germline V gives CDR1 SGHRS, CDR2 YFSETQ. The ends lost 3 bases at V and 8 bases at J; junction bases unmatched: 6. This CDR3 region has 15 residues.

The V and J genes are TRBV5-5 and TRBJ1-1, with D unresolved. There are 15 residues in the CDR3. Germline values: CDR1 SGHKS, CDR2 YYEKEE (reference sequence). V lost 0 bases to trimming and J lost 1 base, with 10 bases between them. CDR3 sequence (DNA): TGTGCCAGCAGCTTGGTTTCACACCCGAACACTGAAGCTTTCTTT. Translated: CASSLVSHPNTEAFF. Full variable domain (rest looked up from reference TRBV5-5 and TRBJ1-1): DAGVTQSPTHLIKTRGQQVTLRCSPISGHKSVSWYQQVLGQGPQFIFQYYEKEERGRGNFPDRFSARQFPNYSSELNVNALLLGDSALYLCASSLVSHPNTEAFFGQGTRLTVV.

V usage is TRBV9 and J usage is TRBJ2-5, with TRBD2 matching over 13 bases. The V and J ends lost 1 base and 4 bases, in that order; junction bases with no gene match: 4. Germline V CDR1 and CDR2: SGDLS, YYNGEE. CDR3 length: 16 residues. CDR3 in DNA: TGTGCCAGCAGCGTACGGGGACTAGCGGGACGAGAGACCCAGTACTTC. Its translation: CASSVRGLAGRETQYF.

This chain uses TRBV4-3 with TRBJ2-1; no reliable D call. Trimming shortened V by 1 base and J by 9 bases, and 13 bases separated the two germline ends. In germline, CDR1 is LGHNA, CDR2 YSLEER. The CDR3 is made up of 14 amino acids. DNA of the CDR3: TGCGCCAGCAGCCAAGTGGCAGCCGGGCCTGAGCAGTTCTTC. Its protein is CASSQVAAGPEQFF.

This CDR3 is CASRASELRYEQYF. DNA of the CDR3: TGTGCCAGCAGGGCCTCTGAACTTAGATACGAGCAGTACTTC. The V and J genes are TRBV6-5 and TRBJ2-7; D is uncertain. Trimming shortened V by 6 bases and J by 4 bases, and 16 bases separated the two germline ends. CDR3 length: 14 residues. Germline V gene sequence: CDR1 MNHEY, CDR2 SVGAGI.

The chain joins TRBV18 to TRBJ2-1; the D gene is possibly TRBD2 (5 bases). CDR3 length equals 14 residues. In germline, CDR1 is KGHSH, CDR2 LQKENI. Trimming cost V 11 bases and J 1 base, with 15 bases left between them. The CDR3 is CAGRGNLSYNEQFF. The CDR3 DNA follows: TGTGCCGGACGGGGTAACCTTTCCTACAATGAGCAGTTCTTC.

V is TRBV14 and J is TRBJ2-1; unclear D gene. Germline V CDR1 and CDR2: SGHDN, FVKESK. V lost 4 bases and J 5 bases, leaving 6 bases between the germline ends. The CDR3 is 12 amino acids. CDR3 bases: TGTGCCAGCAGCCCCAGCCACAATGAGCAGTTCTTC. Translating gives CASSPSHNEQFF.

This chain links TRBV30 with TRBJ2-3; D unresolved. Per germline, CDR1 GTSNPN and CDR2 SVGIG (reference sequence). V was shortened by 2 bases and J by 3 bases, with 6 bases between the two germline ends. The CDR3 totals 12 residues. The CDR3: CAWSMATDTQYF. Written as DNA, the CDR3 is TGTGCCTGGAGTATGGCTACAGATACGCAGTATTTT.

V is TRBV11-2 and J is TRBJ1-2; TRBD1 matches at 7 bases. With V trimmed by 5 bases and J by 4 bases, 10 bases remained unmatched. The germline V gene has CDR1 SGHAT and CDR2 FQNNGV. The CDR3 runs to 15 residues. The CDR3 spells CASSPNTGDAYGYTF. The CDR3, as DNA: TGTGCCAGCAGCCCAAATACAGGGGATGCCTATGGCTACACCTTC.

This chain joins TRBV6-1 and TRBJ1-3, with D unclear. With 2 bases removed from V and 0 bases from J, the gap between germline ends came to 8 bases. The germline V gene has CDR1 MNHNS and CDR2 SASEGT. This CDR3 is built from 15 residues. The CDR3 is CASSELSFSGNTIYF. The CDR3 DNA reads TGTGCCAGCAGTGAATTGTCGTTCTCTGGAAACACCATATATTTT.

This chain connects TRBV15 to TRBJ2-7, with D possibly matching TRBD2 (6 bases). The CDR3 is 18 amino acids. V lost 0 bases to trimming and J lost 2 bases, with 20 bases between them. Germline lookup yields CDR1 LNHNV and CDR2 YYDKDF (reference sequence). The CDR3 DNA follows: TGTGCCACCAGCAGAGATATATCGCCGGGACTGCCCCCCTACGAGCAGTACTTC. Its protein is CATSRDISPGLPPYEQYF.

The chain links TRBV19 to TRBJ1-2; no definite D call. CDR1 LNHDA and CDR2 SQIVND come from the germline V gene (reference sequence). V lost 2 bases and J 4 bases, leaving 20 bases between the germline ends. The CDR3 contains 17 residues. CDR3 sequence: CASSIRIDPTALYGYTF. CDR3 coding DNA: TGTGCCAGTAGTATAAGGATCGACCCGACCGCCCTCTATGGCTACACCTTC.

With respect to this clone: One end of the junction fails to match germline, which may point to a read error. Different DNA sequences within this sample yield the same CDR3. The chain employs TRBV5-1 and TRBJ2-5, with 8 positions matching TRBD1. The CDR3 extends over 15 amino acids. Germline assignment: CDR1 SGHRS and CDR2 YFSETQ. The CDR3 spells CASSLGQARGETQYF. Written as DNA, the CDR3 is TGCGCCAGCAGTTTGGGACAGGCGAGGGGGGAGACCCAGTACTTC.

On this clone: Other nucleotide sequences from this sample produce the same CDR3. The rearrangement joins TRBV5-1 to TRBJ2-1; 8 nucleotides align to TRBD2. This CDR3 has 15 residues. Germline lookup yields CDR1 SGHRS and CDR2 YFSETQ. Unmatched junction bases numbered 6, after V lost 4 bases and J lost 3 bases. Written as DNA, the CDR3 is TGCGCCAGCAGCCGCGGACTAGCAGACTACAATGAGCAGTTCTTC. Encoded protein: CASSRGLADYNEQFF. Full variable domain (missing parts from reference TRBV5-1 and TRBJ2-1): KAGVTQTPRYLIKTRGQQVTLSCSPISGHRSVSWYQQTPGQGLQFLFEYFSETQRNKGNFPGRFSGRQFSNSRSEMNVSTLELGDSALYLCASSRGLADYNEQFFGPGTRLTVL.

The J gene is TRBJ2-3, the V gene TRBV5-1; TRBD1 matches 9 bases. Germline CDR1 and CDR2: SGHRS and YFSETQ. Trimming at V came to 4 bases and at J to 2 bases, leaving 8 bases not matched to a gene. The CDR3 contains 16 residues. The CDR3 is CASSPGQGPTTDTQYF. Here the CDR3 DNA reads TGCGCCAGCAGCCCGGGACAGGGCCCAACCACAGATACGCAGTATTTT.

This clone was found once. V is TRBV29-1 and J is TRBJ1-2; 7 bases are shared with TRBD1. This CDR3 has 13 amino acids. CDR1 SQVTM and CDR2 ANQGSEA come from the germline V gene. J lost 8 bases, V lost 8 bases, and 14 bases had no gene match. This CDR3 is CSTRRDSGEGYTF. As DNA, the CDR3 is TGCAGCACCAGACGGGACAGCGGGGAGGGCTACACCTTC.

This chain's CDR3 is CARSPRTQSSYNEQFF. DNA for the CDR3: TGTGCCAGAAGCCCAAGGACTCAAAGCTCCTACAATGAGCAGTTCTTC. This rearrangement joins TRBV5-3 to TRBJ2-1; tentatively, D is TRBD2 (5 bases). TRBV5-3 is treated as an ORF (open reading frame) with a function not yet certain. The CDR3 covers 16 residues. The germline V and J ends were trimmed by 4 bases and 0 bases, with 14 bases remaining between them.

Concerning this clone itself: Distinct nucleotide sequences in the sample also encode this CDR3. The chain is built from TRBV5-1 and TRBJ2-7, with D tentatively TRBD2 (5 bases). This CDR3 is 15 amino acids long. Trimming shortened V by 4 bases and J by 0 bases, and 14 bases separated the two germline ends. Germline loops: CDR1 SGHRS, CDR2 YFSETQ. This CDR3 is CASSTGLASSYEQYF. Written as DNA, the CDR3 is TGCGCCAGCAGCACGGGTCTAGCTAGCTCCTACGAGCAGTACTTC.

In the case of this clone: At the DNA level, this CDR3 is encoded by other sequences in the same sample as well. V is TRBV30 and J is TRBJ1-1, with TRBD1 as a possible D gene (5 bases). Germline values: CDR1 GTSNPN, CDR2 SVGIG (reference sequence). V was shortened by 2 bases and J by 1 base, with 8 bases between the two germline ends. This CDR3 is 13 amino acids long. The CDR3 region is CAWSSQGNTEAFF. In DNA, the CDR3 is TGTGCCTGGAGTTCCCAGGGGAACACTGAAGCTTTCTTT. Full variable domain (missing parts from reference TRBV30 and TRBJ1-1): SQTIHQWPATLVQPVGSPLSLECTVEGTSNPNLYWYRQAAGRGLQLLFYSVGIGQISSEVPQNLSASRPQDRQFILSSKKLLLSDSGFYLCAWSSQGNTEAFFGQGTRLTVV.